This T cell receptor (beta chain) is drawn from a study of T cell responses to AZD1222 COVID-19 vaccine. Findings and caveats of the study: Samples come after the peak T cell response, not at day 14.

Data came from immunoSEQ multiplex PCR; TCRdb stores just in-frame clones and leaves some out. Here the sample spans about 180,000 clones, around 90% being singletons. On this clone itself: What it recognizes is unknown.

Germline V gene data show CDR1 as SQVTM and CDR2 as ANQGSEA. This CDR3 is 13 amino acids long. The V end was cut by 2 bases, the J end by 5 bases, with 12 bases between. Second doses at about 4 or about 12 weeks were pooled. This clonotype was obtained from an adult who received the AZD1222 COVID-19 vaccine. The source material was peripheral blood, sampled 28 days after the second AZD1222 dose. V is TRBV29-1 and J is TRBJ1-1; D unresolved. CDR3 bases: TGCAGCGTTGAATACGTAAGGGCAACTGAAGCTTTCTTT. It codes for CSVEYVRATEAFF.